The T cell receptor beta chain under discussion was sequenced for a study of regulatory T cells in long-lasting Graves disease. General study points: With some 2,800 shared public clonotypes, persistent patients exceeded new patients, who shared roughly 920.

Time point reported: newly diagnosed GD, antithyroid drugs for less than 3 months. After RNA was extracted from PBMCs, the TCR library was made from it. Germline V gene lookup returns CDR1 MDHEN and CDR2 SYDVKM. The length of the CDR3 is 14 residues. Remarks on this clonotype: The antigen is unknown. The germline gene is not matched at one end of the junction; a read error may be the cause.

In building TCR beta libraries, iRepertoire HTBI primers were used together with Arm-PCR of CDR3 regions. TCRdb processed the multiplex PCR reads anew with MiXCR; each CDR3 protein has one entry. Of hundreds of thousands of distinct CDR3 sequences detected, 15% to 20% appear once; the ten largest clones hold approximately 11%. These same data were also listed under a study on T cells in Graves' hyperthyroidism and ophthalmopathy.

The receptor comes from a woman in her twenties or thirties with Graves disease. The J gene is TRBJ2-1, the V gene TRBV28; 8 positions agree with TRBD1. Sample: peripheral blood mononuclear cells (PBMCs), taken at new diagnosis, from a patient treated with antithyroid drugs. The CDR3 DNA reads TGTGCCGGCGAAACGGACAGGGCTCGAGAGACCCGGTACTTC. The encoded protein is CAGETDRARETRYF.